The present entry profiles one T cell receptor beta chain with its context. Its target is not known. The data were taken from a study of read filtering for tumor transcriptome and immune sequencing. Looking at the study overall: Revised staging placed eight or nine patients in R-ISS I, some 17 in II, 6 or 7 in III.

Study results and limitations: In IR-seq, single-read clonotypes were about 80% of clonotypes but approximately 4% of reads.

Looked up from germline, CDR1 is MDHEN and CDR2 is SYDVKM. The CDR3 length is 14 residues. With V trimmed by 4 bases and J by 3 bases, 5 bases remained unmatched. Molecular barcoded adaptors covering alpha/delta and beta/gamma chains were used on roughly 370 ng RNA. MiXCR, run by TCRdb on the reads, gives a single entry per CDR3 protein. The repertoire includes roughly 24,000 distinct CDR3 sequences, around 13% of them detected once, and 66% sits in the top ten. Bone marrow was sampled from every patient at the time of active disease. This sequence joins TRBV28 and TRBJ2-7; 8 nucleotides match TRBD2. The receptor's source is a donor aged 40 or older with multiple myeloma. Sequencing was performed on a population of CD138-negative cells sorted from bone marrow. In DNA form, the CDR3 reads TGTGCCAGCAGTTCGGGACTAGTGGTCTACGAGCAGTACTTC. Its protein product is CASSSGLVVYEQYF.